A single sample is the source of the 2 T cell receptor beta chains below, sequenced in a study of CD8+ T cells in alopecia areata listed by TCRdb under 2018. Per the publication, the time point label means: 20 to 30 weeks on oral tofacitinib. The treatment or condition label for this specimen denotes: oral pan-JAK inhibitor, 5-10 mg twice daily. The library came from the immunoSEQ multiplex PCR assay. RNA was extracted from all samples and reverse transcribed into cDNA, which served as template for TCR sequencing. TCRdb obtained this table from immuneACCESS and retained in-frame rearrangements with V and J assigned. These tables miss some clones; where compared with another copy, unresolved V genes account for less than half of the shortfall, and the remainder is unexplained. This sample holds 180,000 or so clones; about 53% were observed only once. 10% to 11% of the sample comes from the top ten.

The material was CD8+ T cells sorted from blood, obtained at week 24, from a patient treated with tofacitinib. These receptors were collected from a human donor with alopecia areata.

V gene TRBV7-9 combines with J gene TRBJ1-2; D perhaps matches TRBD1 (6 bases). Germline CDR1 is SEHNR and CDR2 is FQNEAQ (reference sequence). V lost 5 bases and J lost 3, with 13 bases in between. This CDR3 is 14 amino acids long. The CDR3 protein is CASSPGQIHYGYTF. For the CDR3, the DNA is TGTGCCAGCAGCCCAGGACAGATTCACTATGGCTACACCTTC.

A few counts support this clone. V is TRBV5-6 and J is TRBJ2-7; possibly TRBD1 or TRBD2 for D (5 bases each). The CDR3 runs to 15 residues. V lost 2 bases and J lost 7, with 19 bases in between. Germline V gene lookup returns CDR1 SGHDT and CDR2 YYEEEE. DNA of the CDR3: TGTGCCAGCAGCTTCTGGGGGTCCAATTCCCTGGAGCAGTACTTC. Translation gives CASSFWGSNSLEQYF.